The clone carrying this T cell receptor (beta chain) has just a few counts. As yet, its antigen is unknown. This entry comes from a study of cytomegalovirus exposure and HLA in healthy donors. Study findings and constraints: Cytomegalovirus association was listed for about 160 TCR beta chains. Researchers reported in a later analysis that a missense DCLRE1C variant was tied to TCR beta V- and J-gene trimming. Reportedly, diagnosis of cytomegalovirus status by the classifier showed high specificity and sensitivity.

The primer mix had 60 Vbeta and 13 Jbeta primers. Sequencing was performed with immunoSEQ multiplex PCR; in TCRdb, only in-frame clones are kept and a portion is missing. The data hold 90,000 to 130,000 clones, with about 73% observed a single time. Germline V lookup: CDR1 WSHSY, CDR2 SAAADI. This CDR3 is 14 amino acids long. V lost 7 bases to trimming and J lost 1 base; unmatched junction nucleotides: 2. The material sequenced was PBMCs. The TCR sequence derives from a woman younger than 45 in good health and CMV-seronegative. V is TRBV10-2 and J is TRBJ1-1; TRBD1 aligns across 11 bases. The CDR3: CASIGTGGNTEAFF. The DNA of the CDR3 is TGCGCCAGCATTGGGACAGGGGGGAACACTGAAGCTTTCTTT.